This is a list of T cell receptor beta chains from one sample in a study of STAT5B mutations in CD4+ large granular lymphocyte leukemia. Method: immunoSEQ multiplex PCR; TCRdb's copy keeps in-frame clones and lacks some. Here the sample spans a few thousand clones, over 70% being singletons. The source material was PBMCs. The origin of the receptors is a woman in her seventies with CD4+ T-cell large granular lymphocyte leukemia. CDR3s include the opening cysteine and the closing phenylalanine or tryptophan. D genes are given only for firm matches. A clone size is listed for some rows: how often the clone was seen (once, few, many), or a class if it is expanded.

v_call: TRBV18; j_call: TRBJ2-7; d_call: -; clone_size: -; cdr3_aa: CASSPLVGGKYEQYF; cdr3_nt: TGTGCCAGCTCACCACTGGTTGGGGGCAAATACGAGCAGTACTTC
v_call: TRBV10-3; j_call: TRBJ1-1; d_call: -; clone_size: -; cdr3_aa: CAILRGEMNTEAFF; cdr3_nt: TGTGCCATCCTCCGGGGGGAGATGAACACTGAAGCTTTCTTT
v_call: TRBV1; j_call: TRBJ2-2; d_call: -; clone_size: once; cdr3_aa: CTSSWSAGELFF; cdr3_nt: TGCACCAGCAGCTGGTCCGCCGGGGAGCTGTTTTTT
v_call: TRBV2; j_call: TRBJ2-7; d_call: -; clone_size: -; cdr3_aa: CASTTLGNSEQYF; cdr3_nt: TGTGCCAGCACAACCCTAGGGAACTCCGAGCAGTACTTC
v_call: TRBV11-2; j_call: TRBJ2-7; d_call: TRBD1; clone_size: -; cdr3_aa: CASSPGTGSYEQYF; cdr3_nt: TGTGCCAGCAGCCCGGGGACAGGGTCCTACGAGCAGTACTTC
v_call: TRBV29-1; j_call: TRBJ1-3; d_call: -; clone_size: -; cdr3_aa: CSVRNSGNTIYF; cdr3_nt: TGCAGCGTGCGGAACTCTGGAAACACCATATATTTT
v_call: TRBV7-9; j_call: TRBJ1-6; d_call: TRBD1; clone_size: once; cdr3_aa: CASSLIRTGQANSPLHF; cdr3_nt: TGTGCCAGCAGCCTGATCCGGACAGGGCAGGCTAATTCACCCCTCCACTTT
v_call: TRBV4-3; j_call: TRBJ1-1; d_call: TRBD1; clone_size: -; cdr3_aa: CASSLDRGTEAFF; cdr3_nt: TGCGCCAGCAGCCTTGACAGGGGGACTGAAGCTTTCTTT
v_call: TRBV4-1; j_call: TRBJ2-7; d_call: TRBD1; clone_size: -; cdr3_aa: CASSPGTGGGYEQYF; cdr3_nt: TGCGCCAGCAGCCCAGGGACAGGGGGCGGCTACGAGCAGTACTTC
v_call: TRBV7-8; j_call: TRBJ1-4; d_call: -; clone_size: few; cdr3_aa: CASSHRRGRREKLFF; cdr3_nt: TGTGCCAGCAGTCATAGGCGGGGGCGACGCGAAAAACTGTTTTTT
v_call: TRBV5-6; j_call: TRBJ2-5; d_call: -; clone_size: -; cdr3_aa: CASSLQETQYF; cdr3_nt: TGTGCCAGCAGCCTACAAGAGACCCAGTACTTC
v_call: TRBV11-2; j_call: TRBJ1-2; d_call: -; clone_size: once; cdr3_aa: CASSSAWGRDNYGYTF; cdr3_nt: TGTGCCAGCAGCTCCGCCTGGGGCAGGGATAACTATGGCTACACCTTC
v_call: TRBV2; j_call: TRBJ2-5; d_call: -; clone_size: -; cdr3_aa: CASSVLETQYF; cdr3_nt: TGTGCCAGCAGTGTTCTCGAGACCCAGTACTTC
v_call: TRBV28; j_call: TRBJ2-2; d_call: -; clone_size: few; cdr3_aa: CASSPSSASGELFF; cdr3_nt: TGTGCCAGCAGTCCTAGTTCGGCGAGCGGGGAGCTGTTTTTT
v_call: TRBV27; j_call: TRBJ1-5; d_call: -; clone_size: medium-sized; cdr3_aa: CASSLWGNQPQHF; cdr3_nt: TGTGCCAGTAGCCTATGGGGCAATCAGCCCCAGCATTTT
v_call: TRBV2; j_call: TRBJ2-7; d_call: -; clone_size: -; cdr3_aa: CASNRVGYEQYF; cdr3_nt: TGTGCCAGCAACAGGGTGGGCTACGAGCAGTACTTC
v_call: TRBV2; j_call: TRBJ2-1; d_call: TRBD2; clone_size: -; cdr3_aa: CAITAGGGFLYNEQFF; cdr3_nt: TGTGCCATCACGGCTGGCGGGGGGTTCCTATACAATGAGCAGTTCTTC
v_call: TRBV6-1; j_call: TRBJ1-2; d_call: -; clone_size: -; cdr3_aa: CASLDVPYGYTF; cdr3_nt: TGTGCCAGCCTGGACGTCCCCTATGGCTACACCTTC
v_call: TRBV2; j_call: TRBJ1-1; d_call: -; clone_size: few; cdr3_aa: CASSEDTGPGAFF; cdr3_nt: TGTGCCAGCAGTGAAGATACAGGCCCGGGGGCTTTCTTT
v_call: TRBV27; j_call: TRBJ2-7; d_call: -; clone_size: -; cdr3_aa: CASSFHHGQNGDEQYF; cdr3_nt: TGTGCCAGCAGTTTCCACCACGGACAGAATGGAGACGAGCAGTACTTC
v_call: TRBV2; j_call: TRBJ2-3; d_call: -; clone_size: -; cdr3_aa: CASSLGITDTQYF; cdr3_nt: TGTGCCAGCAGCCTTGGGATCACAGATACGCAGTATTTT
v_call: TRBV7-9; j_call: TRBJ2-5; d_call: -; clone_size: -; cdr3_aa: CASSLSVAETQYF; cdr3_nt: TGTGCCAGCAGCTTATCGGTTGCAGAGACCCAGTACTTC
v_call: TRBV30; j_call: TRBJ2-1; d_call: -; clone_size: -; cdr3_aa: CAWSVQGTSYNEQFF; cdr3_nt: TGTGCCTGGAGTGTCCAGGGGACTTCCTACAATGAGCAGTTCTTC
v_call: TRBV7-9; j_call: TRBJ1-2; d_call: -; clone_size: few; cdr3_aa: CASSLPGTPHGYTF; cdr3_nt: TGTGCCAGCAGTTTACCCGGGACACCTCATGGCTACACCTTC
v_call: TRBV7-9; j_call: TRBJ1-1; d_call: -; clone_size: -; cdr3_aa: CASSFMNTEAFF; cdr3_nt: TGTGCCAGCAGCTTCATGAACACTGAAGCTTTCTTT
v_call: TRBV9; j_call: TRBJ2-5; d_call: TRBD1; clone_size: -; cdr3_aa: CASSVAGGQGAFETQYF; cdr3_nt: TGTGCCAGCAGCGTAGCTGGCGGACAGGGGGCGTTTGAGACCCAGTACTTC
v_call: TRBV15; j_call: TRBJ2-7; d_call: TRBD1; clone_size: few; cdr3_aa: CATSGGTGSYYEQYF; cdr3_nt: TGTGCCACCAGCGGAGGGACAGGGAGCTACTACGAGCAGTACTTC
v_call: TRBV7-9; j_call: TRBJ1-1; d_call: -; clone_size: few; cdr3_aa: CASRLTENTEAFF; cdr3_nt: TGTGCCAGCAGACTTACAGAGAACACTGAAGCTTTCTTT
v_call: TRBV18; j_call: TRBJ1-2; d_call: TRBD1; clone_size: -; cdr3_aa: CASSPQTGQITHGYTF; cdr3_nt: TGTGCCAGCTCACCACAAACGGGACAGATTACTCATGGCTACACCTTC
v_call: TRBV19; j_call: TRBJ1-5; d_call: -; clone_size: -; cdr3_aa: CASSDGINQPQHF; cdr3_nt: TGTGCCAGTAGCGACGGTATCAATCAGCCCCAGCATTTT
v_call: TRBV28; j_call: TRBJ1-5; d_call: TRBD1; clone_size: few; cdr3_aa: CASEDRANQPQHF; cdr3_nt: TGTGCCAGCGAGGACAGGGCCAATCAGCCCCAGCATTTT
v_call: TRBV21-1; j_call: TRBJ1-6; d_call: -; clone_size: few; cdr3_aa: CASTNSPLHF; cdr3_nt: TGTGCCAGCACCAATTCACCCCTCCACTTT
v_call: TRBV30; j_call: TRBJ2-7; d_call: -; clone_size: -; cdr3_aa: CAWSVQGLAEQYF; cdr3_nt: TGTGCCTGGAGTGTACAAGGGCTAGCCGAGCAGTACTTC
v_call: TRBV4-1; j_call: TRBJ2-1; d_call: TRBD2; clone_size: -; cdr3_aa: CASSQGSGRSYNEQFF; cdr3_nt: TGCGCCAGCAGCCAGGGAAGCGGGAGATCCTACAATGAGCAGTTCTTC
v_call: TRBV7-9; j_call: TRBJ2-7; d_call: TRBD1; clone_size: -; cdr3_aa: CASSLPPPQGSYEQYF; cdr3_nt: TGTGCCAGCAGCTTACCACCTCCACAGGGGTCCTACGAGCAGTACTTC
v_call: TRBV2; j_call: TRBJ1-1; d_call: -; clone_size: -; cdr3_aa: CASSEFGGYTEAFF; cdr3_nt: TGTGCCAGCAGTGAATTTGGAGGGTACACTGAAGCTTTCTTT
v_call: TRBV4-2; j_call: TRBJ1-4; d_call: -; clone_size: few; cdr3_aa: CASSQDAQKLFF; cdr3_nt: TGTGCCAGCAGCCAAGACGCACAGAAACTGTTTTTT
v_call: TRBV7-2; j_call: TRBJ1-5; d_call: -; clone_size: -; cdr3_aa: CASSSRGGFQPQHF; cdr3_nt: TGTGCCAGCAGCTCCCGAGGGGGTTTTCAGCCCCAGCATTTT
v_call: TRBV11-2; j_call: TRBJ2-6; d_call: TRBD1; clone_size: -; cdr3_aa: CASSFYRGRMKGGANVLTF; cdr3_nt: TGTGCCAGCAGCTTCTACAGGGGGAGGATGAAAGGTGGGGCCAACGTCCTGACTTTC
v_call: TRBV7-7; j_call: TRBJ1-6; d_call: -; clone_size: -; cdr3_aa: CASSSDRNSPLHF; cdr3_nt: TGTGCCAGCAGCTCCGACAGAAATTCACCCCTCCACTTT
v_call: TRBV11-2; j_call: TRBJ2-1; d_call: -; clone_size: few; cdr3_aa: CASSFTSPPLNEQFF; cdr3_nt: TGTGCCAGCAGCTTTACCTCTCCCCCCCTCAATGAGCAGTTCTTC
v_call: TRBV9; j_call: TRBJ1-6; d_call: -; clone_size: -; cdr3_aa: CASSVGQGLSPLHF; cdr3_nt: TGTGCCAGCAGCGTAGGGCAGGGTCTTTCACCCCTCCACTTT
v_call: TRBV11-3; j_call: TRBJ1-5; d_call: TRBD1; clone_size: once; cdr3_aa: CASSYGQASNQPQHF; cdr3_nt: TGTGCCAGCAGCTACGGACAGGCTAGCAATCAGCCCCAGCATTTT
v_call: TRBV21-1; j_call: TRBJ2-7; d_call: -; clone_size: once; cdr3_aa: CANERYLGSEQYF; cdr3_nt: TGTGCCAACGAACGCTACCTGGGGAGCGAGCAGTACTTC
v_call: TRBV27; j_call: TRBJ1-2; d_call: TRBD1; clone_size: once; cdr3_aa: CASSFDRDYGYTF; cdr3_nt: TGTGCCAGCAGTTTCGACAGGGACTATGGCTACACCTTC